Sequencing of this T cell receptor beta chain was carried out in a study of T cells in Graves' hyperthyroidism and ophthalmopathy. This clonotype appeared a few times. V gave up 1 base and J gave up 1 base, with 17 bases separating them. Germline V gene lookup returns CDR1 SGHTA and CDR2 FQGNSA. This CDR3 comprises 17 residues. The TCR beta CDR3 regions underwent amplification using RNA transcripts as the source. First-round RT-PCR of the TCR CDR3 relied on the HTBI primer set. TCRdb called the multiplex PCR reads again in MiXCR, with one record for every CDR3 protein. The sample lists fewer than 850,000 distinct CDR3 sequences; about 18% were seen once.

The chain has TRBV7-2 and TRBJ2-7, with a possible D match to TRBD2 (6 bases). This receptor was identified in a man in his forties or fifties with Graves' hyperthyroidism. The sequencing sample was made of blood. CDR3 DNA sequence: TGTGCCAGCAGCTTAGGGAATCTGGGAGCGGGTTCCTACGAGCAGTACTTC. Protein: CASSLGNLGAGSYEQYF.